A selection of T cell receptor beta chains follows, all from one sample in a study of shared T cell receptors in the human thymus. Repertoires were generated with immunoSEQ multiplex PCR, while TCRdb's copy carries only in-frame clones and drops some. The table includes 500,000 to 850,000 clones, around 87% detected once. These sequences were also reported in another study, on human thymus T cells.

The specimen sequenced was thymocytes. These receptors originate from a boy under two years old with a congenital heart defect. Both conserved end residues are part of each CDR3. The order of the fields is J gene, V gene, clone size, D gene, CDR3 protein, CDR3 DNA. A D gene is named only where the DNA matches it firmly. Clone size is shown for a subset of rows, as once, few, many or a class of expanded clone.

TRBJ2-1 | TRBV2 | once | TRBD2 | CASRGRGVAGSTSSYNEQFF | TGTGCCAGCAGGGGACGTGGGGTAGCGGGATCCACAAGCTCCTACAATGAGCAGTTCTTC
TRBJ2-3 | TRBV5-6 | few | TRBD2 | CASSLPTSGNSTDTQYF | TGTGCCAGCAGCTTGCCGACTAGCGGAAATAGCACAGATACGCAGTATTTT
TRBJ2-1 | TRBV7-3 | - | TRBD1 | CASSSTGGNEQFF | TGTGCCAGCAGCTCTACAGGGGGCAATGAGCAGTTCTTC
TRBJ2-7 | TRBV6-1 | once | - | CAGKKSGTPPYEQYF | TGTGCCGGCAAAAAATCTGGCACCCCACCCTACGAGCAGTACTTC
TRBJ1-2 | TRBV6-5 | - | TRBD1 | CASSSGQGVGYTF | TGTGCCAGCAGCTCAGGACAGGGTGTCGGCTACACCTTC
TRBJ2-2 | TRBV27 | few | TRBD2 | CASSPKLPGTSGTGELFF | TGTGCCAGCAGTCCGAAGCTCCCCGGGACTAGCGGGACCGGGGAGCTGTTTTTT
TRBJ2-4 | TRBV2 | - | TRBD2 | CASSEANFPGLAGGYGDGNIQYF | TGTGCCAGCAGTGAAGCGAATTTTCCGGGACTAGCGGGAGGATATGGCGACGGAAACATTCAGTACTTC
TRBJ2-1 | TRBV19 | - | TRBD2 | CASSMGTSGDNEQFF | TGTGCCAGTAGTATGGGGACTAGCGGGGATAATGAGCAGTTCTTC
TRBJ2-7 | TRBV4-1 | - | - | CASSQDYGLPFHEQYF | TGCGCCAGCAGCCAAGATTATGGGCTTCCTTTTCACGAGCAGTACTTC
TRBJ1-1 | TRBV6-1 | - | TRBD1 | CASLLTGVTEAFF | TGTGCCAGCCTATTGACAGGGGTAACTGAAGCTTTCTTT
TRBJ2-1 | TRBV7-3 | - | - | CASSLTSRNEQFF | TGTGCCAGCAGCTTAACTAGTCGCAATGAGCAGTTCTTC
TRBJ1-1 | TRBV7-8 | - | TRBD1 | CASRPKRGTGRNTEAFF | TGTGCCAGCAGACCGAAACGGGGGACAGGGAGGAACACTGAAGCTTTCTTT
TRBJ1-1 | TRBV7-9 | - | TRBD1 | CASSPTRTGAGDTEAFF | TGTGCCAGCAGCCCTACTCGTACAGGGGCTGGGGACACTGAAGCTTTCTTT
TRBJ2-7 | TRBV14 | - | TRBD1 | CASSQDWTGGYEQYF | TGTGCCAGCAGCCAAGACTGGACAGGGGGCTACGAGCAGTACTTC
TRBJ2-7 | TRBV10-1 | - | TRBD2 | CASSESTGREGRGEQYF | TGCGCCAGCAGTGAGTCGACAGGGCGGGAGGGCCGGGGTGAGCAGTACTTC
TRBJ2-2 | TRBV5-1 | - | TRBD2 | CASSLVAGGPRGELFF | TGCGCCAGCAGCTTGGTTGCGGGAGGACCCCGCGGGGAGCTGTTTTTT